This T cell receptor (beta chain) was identified in a study of cytomegalovirus exposure and HLA in healthy donors. The germline gives CDR1 ENHRY, CDR2 SYGVKD. The CDR3 has 15 residues. V gave up 3 bases and J gave up 5 bases; unmatched junction bases: 8. PCR was performed using 60 Vbeta and 13 Jbeta primers. Produced via immunoSEQ multiplex PCR; TCRdb's table is partial and in-frame only. The table includes under 150,000 clones, 79% detected once. The chain couples TRBV10-3 to TRBJ1-1; 8 bases line up with TRBD1. Sequencing input: PBMCs. This TCR was recovered from a male donor in good health and CMV-seronegative. CDR3 residues: CAISDTGTGGTEAFF. In DNA form, the CDR3 reads TGTGCCATCAGTGACACCGGGACAGGAGGGACTGAAGCTTTCTTT.